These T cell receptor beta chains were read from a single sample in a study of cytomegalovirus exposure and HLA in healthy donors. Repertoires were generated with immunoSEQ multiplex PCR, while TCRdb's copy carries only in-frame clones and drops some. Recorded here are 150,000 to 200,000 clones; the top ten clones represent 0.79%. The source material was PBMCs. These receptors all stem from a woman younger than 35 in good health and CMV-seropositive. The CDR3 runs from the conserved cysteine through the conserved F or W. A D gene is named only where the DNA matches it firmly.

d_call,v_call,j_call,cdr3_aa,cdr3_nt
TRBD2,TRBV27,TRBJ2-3,CASGELAGAADTQYF,TGTGCCAGCGGGGAACTAGCGGGAGCCGCAGATACGCAGTATTTT
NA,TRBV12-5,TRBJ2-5,CASVLEETQYF,TGTGCTAGTGTCCTAGAGGAGACCCAGTACTTC
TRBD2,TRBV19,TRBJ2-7,CASSSGRTYEQYF,TGTGCCAGTAGTAGCGGGAGGACCTACGAGCAGTACTTC
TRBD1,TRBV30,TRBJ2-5,CAWDAGTGQETQYF,TGTGCCTGGGACGCCGGGACAGGGCAAGAGACCCAGTACTTC
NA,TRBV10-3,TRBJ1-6,CAISESPPGGASPLHF,TGTGCCATCAGTGAGTCTCCCCCCGGCGGAGCTTCACCCCTCCACTTT
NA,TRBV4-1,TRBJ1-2,CASSRGEQGYDGYTF,TGCGCCAGCAGCCGAGGAGAACAGGGATACGATGGCTACACCTTC
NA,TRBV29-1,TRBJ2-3,CSVTLMREEDTQYF,TGCAGCGTTACCTTAATGAGGGAGGAAGATACGCAGTATTTT
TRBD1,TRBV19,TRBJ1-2,CASSIGQGLSYGYTF,TGTGCCAGTAGTATAGGACAGGGTTTGAGCTATGGCTACACCTTC
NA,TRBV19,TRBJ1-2,CATQDSWDYGYTF,TGTGCCACCCAGGACTCTTGGGACTATGGCTACACCTTC
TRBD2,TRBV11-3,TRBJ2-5,CASSHPAGLQETQYF,TGTGCCAGCAGCCACCCAGCGGGGCTACAAGAGACCCAGTACTTC
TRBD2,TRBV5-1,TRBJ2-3,CASSIDLAGGVDTQYF,TGCGCCAGCAGCATAGACCTGGCGGGGGGTGTGGATACGCAGTATTTT
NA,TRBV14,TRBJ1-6,CASSQSVSSYNSPLHF,TGTGCCAGCAGCCAATCCGTGAGCTCCTATAATTCACCCCTCCACTTT
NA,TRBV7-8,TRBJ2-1,CASSLGWRGPYNEQFF,TGTGCCAGCAGCTTAGGCTGGCGGGGGCCCTACAATGAGCAGTTCTTC
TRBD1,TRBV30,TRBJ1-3,CAWSALRDRAGGNTIYF,TGTGCCTGGAGTGCCCTCCGGGACAGGGCGGGTGGAAACACCATATATTTT
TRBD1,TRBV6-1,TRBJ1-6,CASAGTGRSPLHF,TGTGCCAGCGCCGGGACAGGGCGTTCACCCCTCCACTTT
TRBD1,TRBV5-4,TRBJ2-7,CASSPPGTGHYEQYF,TGTGCCAGCAGCCCACCCGGGACAGGGCACTACGAGCAGTACTTC
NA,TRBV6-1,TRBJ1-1,CASREDRGLSEAFF,TGTGCCAGCAGGGAGGACAGAGGACTCTCTGAAGCTTTCTTT
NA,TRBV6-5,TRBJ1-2,CASSYSLTATGDGYTF,TGTGCCAGCAGTTACTCTTTGACAGCCACAGGAGATGGCTACACCTTC
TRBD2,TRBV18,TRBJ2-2,CASSPREGYTGELFF,TGTGCCAGCTCACCGAGGGAGGGGTACACCGGGGAGCTGTTTTTT
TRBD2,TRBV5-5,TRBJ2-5,CASSLAQAGGVQETQYF,TGTGCCAGCAGCTTGGCCCAAGCGGGGGGGGTCCAAGAGACCCAGTACTTC
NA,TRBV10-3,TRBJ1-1,CAINPDGGTEAFF,TGTGCCATCAACCCGGACGGGGGTACTGAAGCTTTCTTT
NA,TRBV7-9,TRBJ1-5,CASSLEEGGWNQPQHF,TGTGCCAGCAGCTTAGAGGAGGGAGGTTGGAATCAGCCCCAGCATTTT
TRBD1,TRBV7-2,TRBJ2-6,CASSPGQGLYSGANVLTF,TGTGCCAGCAGCCCGGGACAGGGGCTTTACTCTGGGGCCAACGTCCTGACTTTC
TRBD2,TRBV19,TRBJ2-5,CASSIRPLAVGETQYF,TGTGCCAGTAGTATACGGCCACTAGCGGTCGGAGAGACCCAGTACTTC
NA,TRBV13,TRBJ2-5,CASSRRSVGETQYF,TGTGCCAGCAGCCGCCGGAGCGTTGGAGAGACCCAGTACTTC
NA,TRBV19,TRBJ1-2,CASSWQNYGYTF,TGTGCCAGTAGTTGGCAGAACTATGGCTACACCTTC
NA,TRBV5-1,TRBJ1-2,CASSSSDSIGYTF,TGCGCCAGCAGCTCCAGTGATTCAATTGGCTACACCTTC
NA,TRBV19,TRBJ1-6,CASSIMRNRAYNSPLHF,TGTGCCAGTAGTATAATGAGGAATCGTGCCTATAATTCACCCCTCCACTTT
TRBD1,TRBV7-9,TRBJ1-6,CASSLGQGGGSPLHF,TGTGCCAGCAGCTTGGGACAGGGAGGTGGTTCACCCCTCCACTTT
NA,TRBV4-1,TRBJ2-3,CASSPSRSSTDTQYF,TGCGCCAGCAGCCCTAGTCGAAGTAGCACAGATACGCAGTATTTT
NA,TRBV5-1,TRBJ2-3,CASSAGGGNLPDTQYF,TGCGCCAGCAGCGCCGGTGGGGGGAATCTTCCAGATACGCAGTATTTT
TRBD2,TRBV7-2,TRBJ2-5,CASSLALPGGKTPRRETQYF,TGTGCCAGCAGCTTAGCGTTGCCGGGGGGTAAGACCCCTCGCCGAGAGACCCAGTACTTC
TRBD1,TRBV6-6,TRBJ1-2,CASHTGTGLGYTF,TGTGCCAGCCATACCGGGACAGGGCTCGGCTACACCTTC
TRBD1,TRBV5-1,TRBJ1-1,CASSLGGTGANTEAFF,TGCGCCAGCAGTCTAGGGGGGACAGGCGCGAACACTGAAGCTTTCTTT
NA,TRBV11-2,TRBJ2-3,CASSFRASTDTQYF,TGTGCCAGCAGCTTCCGAGCTAGCACAGATACGCAGTATTTT
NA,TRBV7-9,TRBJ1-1,CASSSGVGVKTEAFF,TGTGCCAGCAGCTCGGGGGTCGGGGTAAAGACTGAAGCTTTCTTT
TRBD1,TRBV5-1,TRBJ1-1,CASSVGTANTEAFF,TGCGCCAGCAGCGTCGGGACAGCGAACACTGAAGCTTTCTTT
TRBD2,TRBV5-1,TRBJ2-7,CASSLGTSPEQYF,TGCGCCAGCAGCTTGGGGACTAGCCCAGAGCAGTACTTC
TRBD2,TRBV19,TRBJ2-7,CASSIGGGLAGFEQYF,TGTGCCAGTAGTATAGGGGGGGGACTAGCGGGATTCGAGCAGTACTTC
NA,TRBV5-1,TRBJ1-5,CASSLHPGGDGQPQHF,TGCGCCAGCAGCTTGCACCCGGGGGGCGACGGACAGCCCCAGCATTTT
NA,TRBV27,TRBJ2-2,CASSTGDTGELFF,TGTGCCAGCAGCACGGGGGACACCGGGGAGCTGTTTTTT
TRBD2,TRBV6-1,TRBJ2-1,CASSRGGTYNEQFF,TGTGCCAGCAGTCGGGGGGGCACCTACAATGAGCAGTTCTTC